This T cell receptor (beta chain) was documented in a study of T-cell memory formation after mild COVID-19. Study-wide points: CM and EM subsets held most contracting CD4+ clones; EMRA held CD8+ ones.

The CDR3 is 15 residues long. The V gene lost 5 bases and the J gene lost 5 bases, with 18 bases spanning the gap. Germline lookup yields CDR1 SGHTA and CDR2 FQGTGA. Only a few counts were recorded for this clonotype. Antigen unknown. TCRdb re-called the 5' RACE reads with MiXCR, one entry per CDR3 protein. The table includes roughly 280,000 distinct CDR3 sequences, over 7% detected once. The sample comprised PBMCs or a T cell subset sorted from them (not recorded which). This chain links TRBV7-3 with TRBJ2-5; TRBD1 or TRBD2 may be the D gene (5 bases each). The sequence was obtained from a man aged 18 to 30 who had mild COVID-19 (a few samples of this study predate the infection). Cell type and time point are not known. The CDR3 is CASSVRDGRGETQYF. The CDR3 DNA reads as TGTGCCAGCAGCGTCCGGGACGGCAGAGGGGAGACCCAGTACTTC. Based on the CDR3 plus reference TRBV7-3 and TRBJ2-5, the full variable domain is GAGVSQTPSNKVTEKGKYVELRCDPISGHTALYWYRQSLGQGPEFLIYFQGTGAADDSGLPNDRFFAVRPEGSVSTLKIQRTERGDSAVYLCASSVRDGRGETQYFGPGTRLLVL.